This TCR beta chain was obtained from a study of T cells in Graves' hyperthyroidism and ophthalmopathy. This clonotype has a count of ten or more. What it binds is not known. Findings of the study overall: Among thyroid clonotypes expanded above 0.001, most also appeared in blood. Ophthalmopathy got predicted by the model a median about six months before its onset.

V lost 3 bases, J lost 6 bases, and 5 bases lay in between. There are 11 residues in the CDR3. The germline gives CDR1 MDHEN, CDR2 SYDVKM. Researchers amplified the TCR beta CDR3 regions from RNA transcripts. The HTBI primer set served for first-round RT-PCR of the TCR CDR3. TCRdb itself ran the multiplex PCR reads through MiXCR, one entry per CDR3 protein. In the table there are some 510,000 distinct CDR3 sequences, around 20% of which are singletons. Material: blood. The chain recombines TRBV28 with TRBJ2-5; D uncertain. The TCR was taken from a man aged 18-30 years with Graves' hyperthyroidism. DNA of the CDR3: TGTGCCAGCAGTTTGTTCAAGACCCAGTACTTC. It codes for CASSLFKTQYF. The full variable domain, its missing parts supplied by reference TRBV28 and TRBJ2-5, is DVKVTQSSRYLVKRTGEKVFLECVQDMDHENMFWYRQDPGLGLRLIYFSYDVKMKEKGDIPEGYSVSREKKERFSLILESASTNQTSMYLCASSLFKTQYFGPGTRLLVL.